Following are 5 T cell receptor beta chains from one sample sequenced in a study of regulatory T cells in long-lasting Graves disease. As for time point: newly diagnosed GD, antithyroid drugs for less than 3 months. With RNA extracted from PBMCs as input, the TCR library was made. Through Arm-PCR of CDR3 regions and iRepertoire HTBI primers, TCR beta libraries were built. Each CDR3 protein is one row after TCRdb ran MiXCR on the multiplex PCR reads. The sample yields fewer than 650,000 distinct CDR3 sequences, less than 20% seen once. The same data also went into a second study, on T cells in Graves' hyperthyroidism and ophthalmopathy.

The sequencing used peripheral blood mononuclear cells (PBMCs), collected at new diagnosis, from a patient treated with antithyroid drugs. These receptors were taken from a woman aged 25-40 years with Graves disease.

The chain links TRBV11-2 to TRBJ2-7, with a tentative D call TRBD2 (6 bases). This CDR3 is built from 14 residues. V was clipped by 1 base and J by 6 bases, with 13 bases between them. Germline values: CDR1 SGHAT, CDR2 FQNNGV. This CDR3 reads CASSLVGGVCEQYF. CDR3 coding DNA: TGTGCCAGCAGCTTAGTCGGAGGGGTGTGCGAGCAGTACTTC.

Only a few counts were recorded for this clonotype. V and J are TRBV9 and TRBJ1-2; D remains ambiguous. The CDR3 sequence is 14 residues long. V lost 3 bases and J lost 7, with 16 bases in between. The germline gives CDR1 SGDLS, CDR2 YYNGEE. CDR3 sequence (DNA): TGTGCCAGCAGCGATCCTGGCAGGCTGGGTGGCTACACCTTC. It encodes CASSDPGRLGGYTF.

The chain uses TRBV5-6 and TRBJ1-1; TRBD1 matches at 7 bases. Per germline, CDR1 SGHDT and CDR2 YYEEEE. The CDR3 consists of 12 residues. V was pared by 2 bases and J by 8 bases, with 3 bases of the junction left unmatched. The CDR3 sequence is CASSFATGEAFF. For the CDR3, the DNA is TGTGCCAGCAGCTTTGCGACAGGGGAAGCTTTCTTT. Full variable domain (outside the CDR3, taken from reference TRBV5-6 and TRBJ1-1): DAGVTQSPTHLIKTRGQQVTLRCSPKSGHDTVSWYQQALGQGPQFIFQYYEEEERQRGNFPDRFSGHQFPNYSSELNVNALLLGDSALYLCASSFATGEAFFGQGTRLTVV.

In nucleotides, the CDR3 is TGTGCCAGCTCACCCATAGGACAGGGGACTCAGCCCCAGCATTTT. This sequence encodes CASSPIGQGTQPQHF. This sequence joins TRBV18 and TRBJ1-5, with 9 bases that match TRBD1. V shed 3 bases and J 6 bases; nucleotides not matched to a gene: 6. The CDR3 is made up of 15 amino acids. In germline, CDR1 is KGHSH, CDR2 LQKENI.

This clonotype was recorded a few times. The chain recombines TRBV29-1 with TRBJ1-4; D might be TRBD1 (5 bases). This CDR3 spans 13 amino acids. Germline V lookup: CDR1 SQVTM, CDR2 ANQGSEA. The germline V and J ends were trimmed by 7 bases and 0 bases, with 9 bases remaining between them. CDR3 in DNA: TGCAGCGCTCGCAGGGCAACTAATGAAAAACTGTTTTTT. It specifies CSARRATNEKLFF.